This TCR beta chain was sequenced for a study of CD8 T cells in ankylosing spondylitis (dated by TCRdb to 2015 to 2018). Broadly, across the study: T cell receptor beta repertoires were profiled in healthy donors and ankylosing spondylitis patients so that disease-linked TCR variants could be found. Samples of peripheral blood were taken, and for ankylosing spondylitis patients, synovial fluid was collected as well. The whole study cohort included 108 healthy donors and some 27 ankylosing spondylitis patients. Study-wide conclusions, independent of this receptor: In peripheral blood, the disease-linked clones were found at relatively low frequencies and had a CD8+ phenotype. A TCR beta motif of fewer than 10 highly homologous amino acid variants appeared characteristic of blood from ankylosing spondylitis patients. The disease-linked clones were reported as significantly enriched in matched synovial fluid samples from ankylosing spondylitis patients. Some TCR beta motif variants had previously been reported in synovial fluid and blood of reactive arthritis patients, which suggested common disease-initiation mechanisms.

V loses 3 bases, J loses 6 bases, and the germline ends lie 10 bases apart. Its CDR3 holds 13 amino acids, cysteine through phenylalanine. The CDR3 DNA has 39 bases and is translated from base 1. The germline V gene (reference sequence) yields SEHNR for CDR1 and FQNEAQ for CDR2. As regards this clonotype: Its antigen has not been determined. No much larger clonotype is one base removed from it; base qualities were not supplied.

Sequencing used an Illumina HiSeq 2500. Quantitative 5'-RACE with molecular barcodes was the method used to prepare the TCR beta libraries. As for the authors' bioinformatics: To identify disease-linked TCR variants, a new computational method was used, one built on a probabilistic model of VDJ rearrangement. TCRdb ran its own pipeline on the public reads, namely fastp trimming at Q25 and MiXCR clone calling, and kept in-frame beta chains. Rows matching on CDR3 protein sequence are summarized as one entry with the most common DNA and genes. What appears here as the V and J calls and clone size reflects TCRdb's work, not the paper's. The sample table contains approximately 290,000 distinct CDR3 sequences; only one count was recorded for roughly 20% of them. The ten largest clones add up to roughly 3.6% of the sample.

The specimen was blood, either unsorted or a sorted T cell fraction (not recorded which). This receptor was taken from a female donor with ankylosing spondylitis or in good health (not recorded which). The sequence joins TRBV7-9 to TRBJ2-3; no confident D gene assignment can be made. This receptor has the CDR3 CASSLGISDTQYF. The nucleotide sequence is TGTGCCAGCAGCTTGGGGATTTCGGATACGCAGTATTTT.